The rows below give T cell receptor beta chains drawn from one sample of a study of T cell repertoires in cytomegalovirus infection. These receptors' antigens are unknown. TCRdb passed the reads through MiXCR, listing each CDR3 protein once. Of about 920,000 distinct CDR3 sequences listed, around 29% were seen once; the top ten hold over 13%. The sample consisted of cultured CD8+ T cells from PBMCs, taken from culture after CMV antigen stimulation. The receptor set was obtained from a human donor in good health (CMV status not recorded). Some clones in this sample may be carry-over from other donors' samples. Each CDR3 is given without its conserved first and last residue. Fields, in order: V gene, D gene, J gene, CDR3 protein. A D gene is named only where the DNA matches it firmly.

TRBV20-1	.	TRBJ1-6	SAQSGRGTTNSPLH
TRBV24-1	.	TRBJ2-3	ATSDLIADTQY
TRBV20-1	.	TRBJ1-1	SARARGVTEAF
TRBV28	.	TRBJ1-1	ASKDTHTEAF
TRBV25-1	TRBD2	TRBJ2-1	ASSEFVGGDNEQF
TRBV28	.	TRBJ1-2	ASSLYNTGFYGYT
TRBV7-6	.	TRBJ1-1	ASSLVEGLGGTEAF
TRBV27	.	TRBJ1-2	ATLDSYGYT
TRBV6-6	.	TRBJ2-6	ASSYTRQGGGYSGANVLT
TRBV24-1	.	TRBJ1-2	ATSDPRPGPGSPNYGYT
TRBV7-6	.	TRBJ2-5	ASMDRAQETQY
TRBV12-5	.	TRBJ2-1	ASGRGGEQF
TRBV12-3/TRBV12-4	.	TRBJ2-2	ASCCGGAGELF
TRBV7-6	.	TRBJ1-5	ASSFAAGVNLNSNQPQH
TRBV6-5	.	TRBJ1-1	ASGGGPRAEAF
TRBV4-2	.	TRBJ2-3	ASSQETIPDTQY
TRBV27	TRBD1	TRBJ2-3	ASSLTGAGDTQY
TRBV7-2	.	TRBJ1-2	ASSRIGWANYGYT
TRBV5-1	TRBD2	TRBJ2-7	ASSLLGLAGGRNEQY
TRBV4-2	.	TRBJ2-7	ASSQEAGSSYEQY
TRBV27	TRBD1	TRBJ1-2	ASSRLEGGQGTTNYGYT
TRBV15	.	TRBJ1-6	ATSRGYSYNSPLH
TRBV6-6	TRBD1	TRBJ1-2	VSSPGTGLYGYT
TRBV5-1	.	TRBJ2-2	ASSPTSSTGELF
TRBV2	TRBD1	TRBJ2-2	ASRLDRGGNTGELF
TRBV7-3	TRBD1	TRBJ2-2	ASSRSSGGPNTGELF
TRBV28	.	TRBJ1-1	ASISQVNTEAF
TRBV7-8	TRBD1	TRBJ1-5	ASSFPGDRGNNQPQH
TRBV6-5	.	TRBJ2-2	ASMDPSPLGELF
TRBV27	TRBD1	TRBJ2-7	ASSLFQQGEISYEQY
TRBV19	TRBD1	TRBJ1-1	ASSRDSLGEAF
TRBV15	TRBD1	TRBJ1-6	ATSRGRQGVNSPLH
TRBV9	TRBD1	TRBJ1-2	ASSPGRGRVGYT
TRBV19	.	TRBJ1-1	ASSAYTEAF
TRBV6-1	.	TRBJ2-3	ASSEVVAVGDTQY
TRBV6-2/TRBV6-3	.	TRBJ2-1	ASLGINYNEQF
TRBV7-9	.	TRBJ1-1	ASTTVGGATEAF